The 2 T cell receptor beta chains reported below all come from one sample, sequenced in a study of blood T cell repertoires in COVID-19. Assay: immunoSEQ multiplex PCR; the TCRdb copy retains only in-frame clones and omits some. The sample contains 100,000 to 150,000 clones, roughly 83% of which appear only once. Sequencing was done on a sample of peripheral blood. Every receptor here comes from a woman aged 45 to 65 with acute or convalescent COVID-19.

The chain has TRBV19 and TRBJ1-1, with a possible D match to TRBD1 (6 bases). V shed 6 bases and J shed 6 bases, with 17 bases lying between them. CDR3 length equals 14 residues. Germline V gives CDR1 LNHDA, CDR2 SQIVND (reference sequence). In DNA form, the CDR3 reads TGTGCCAGTAGCCCAATAGCCGAGGGGGCTGAAGCTTTCTTT. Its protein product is CASSPIAEGAEAFF.

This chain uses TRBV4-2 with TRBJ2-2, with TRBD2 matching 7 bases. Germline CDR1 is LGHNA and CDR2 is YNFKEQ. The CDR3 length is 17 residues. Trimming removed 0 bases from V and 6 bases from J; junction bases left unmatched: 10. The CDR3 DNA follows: TGTGCCAGCAGCCAAGATAGGTCCGGGAGGATCGCCGGGGAGCTGTTTTTT. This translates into CASSQDRSGRIAGELFF.